This passage covers 10 T cell receptor beta chains from one sample sequenced in a study of cytomegalovirus exposure and HLA in healthy donors. PCR employed 60 Vbeta and 13 Jbeta primers. Generated by immunoSEQ multiplex PCR, the TCRdb table keeps only in-frame clones and is missing some. This table holds about 150,000 clones, roughly 79% found once. The sequenced sample consisted of PBMCs. The receptor set was obtained from a woman younger than 45 in good health and CMV-seronegative.

This clone is a singleton in its sample. This chain joins TRBV4-2 and TRBJ2-1, with 12 bases identical to TRBD2. The CDR3 has 16 residues. J lost 7 bases, V lost 2 bases, and 6 bases had no gene match. Germline V gives CDR1 LGHNA, CDR2 YNFKEQ. The chain's CDR3 is CASSQPGTSGLNEQFF. The CDR3 nucleotides are TGTGCCAGCAGCCAACCCGGGACTAGCGGGTTGAATGAGCAGTTCTTC.

This chain links TRBV5-1 with TRBJ2-2, with 8 bases fitting TRBD1. J lost 5 bases, V lost 4 bases, and 7 bases had no gene match. Germline V gives CDR1 SGHRS, CDR2 YFSETQ. The length of the CDR3 is 15 residues. Here the CDR3 reads CASSPRTGRTGELFF. CDR3 DNA: TGCGCCAGCAGCCCGCGGACAGGGCGGACCGGGGAGCTGTTTTTT.

This clone was seen more than once but under ten times. This sequence joins TRBV6-1 and TRBJ2-3, with TRBD1 matching over 11 bases. Unmatched junction bases numbered 3, after V lost 6 bases and J lost 4 bases. This CDR3 is built from 14 residues. Germline assignment: CDR1 MNHNS and CDR2 SASEGT. CDR3 sequence (DNA): TGTGCCAGCAGGAAGGACAGGGGGCCAGATACGCAGTATTTT. Residues: CASRKDRGPDTQYF.

This clone was seen more than once but under ten times. This rearrangement joins TRBV5-1 to TRBJ1-3, with D tentatively TRBD1 (5 bases). The V gene lost 0 bases and the J gene lost 3 bases, with 16 bases spanning the gap. The CDR3 totals 17 residues. Germline CDR1 SGHRS, CDR2 YFSETQ. The CDR3 here is CASSLEGTVGFGNTIYF. DNA for the CDR3: TGCGCCAGCAGCTTGGAGGGGACTGTCGGGTTTGGAAACACCATATATTTT.

The J gene is TRBJ1-2, the V gene TRBV6-5, with D perhaps TRBD1 (6 bases). Germline V gene lookup returns CDR1 MNHEY and CDR2 SVGAGI. CDR3 length equals 15 residues. The V and J ends lost 6 bases and 5 bases respectively, with 19 bases between them. CDR3 region: CASSKSGTRDYGYTF. The CDR3 DNA reads as TGTGCCAGCAGCAAATCCGGGACAAGAGATTATGGCTACACCTTC.

The chain couples TRBV6-5 to TRBJ1-2; 7 bases align to TRBD1. Germline trimming cut 5 bases from V and 0 bases from J; bases unmatched to any gene: 6. The CDR3 spans 15 residues. Germline CDR1 reads MNHEY; CDR2 reads SVGAGI. CDR3 in DNA: TGTGCCAGCAGTAAGTCAGGACAGGCTAACTATGGCTACACCTTC. It translates to CASSKSGQANYGYTF.

This clone was seen only once. V and J are TRBV12-5 and TRBJ2-5; 9 nucleotides match TRBD2. This CDR3 has 15 amino acids. V gave up 7 bases and J gave up 5 bases; unmatched junction bases: 11. From germline, CDR1 is LGHNT and CDR2 FRNRAP. The CDR3 is CASARERGEGETQYF. The CDR3 DNA follows: TGTGCTAGTGCCCGGGAGCGGGGGGAAGGGGAGACCCAGTACTTC. The full variable domain, completed using reference TRBV12-5 and TRBJ2-5, is DARVTQTPRHKVTEMGQEVTMRCQPILGHNTVFWYRQTMMQGLELLAYFRNRAPLDDSGMPKDRFSAEMPDATLATLKIQPSEPRDSAVYFCASARERGEGETQYFGPGTRLLVL.

The chain couples TRBV6-5 to TRBJ1-2, with D hard to call. CDR1 is MNHEY and CDR2 is SVGAGI in the germline V gene. The CDR3 totals 16 residues. Trimming took 2 bases from V and 0 from J, leaving 13 bases between them. CDR3 sequence (DNA): TGTGCCAGCAGTTACCGCGACAAGCCCGCTAACTATGGCTACACCTTC. Its protein is CASSYRDKPANYGYTF.

The chain links TRBV4-1 to TRBJ2-5; tentatively, D is TRBD1 (6 bases). Germline loops: CDR1 MGHRA, CDR2 YSYEKL. Trimming took 3 bases from V and 2 from J, leaving 19 bases between them. The CDR3 has 17 amino acids. The DNA for the CDR3 is TGCGCCAGCAGCCAGGAAACGGCCGGGACACAACAAGAGACCCAGTACTTC. Translated: CASSQETAGTQQETQYF.

This chain connects TRBV27 to TRBJ1-1; 7 nucleotides agree with TRBD1. The CDR3 sequence is 15 residues long. Unmatched junction bases numbered 10, after V lost 7 bases and J lost 2 bases. The germline CDR1 and CDR2 sequences are MNHEY and SMNVEV (reference sequence). The DNA for the CDR3 is TGTGCCAGCATCAAGCGGACAGGCAGAAACACTGAAGCTTTCTTT. Translating it yields CASIKRTGRNTEAFF.